These T cell receptor beta chains were read from a single sample in a study of T cell responses to AZD1222 COVID-19 vaccine. Measured with immunoSEQ multiplex PCR; TCRdb has only the in-frame clones, and not every one. The repertoire holds 100,000 to 150,000 clones, with 91% as singletons. Specimen: peripheral blood, collected on day 0 of AZD1222 vaccination. These receptors came from an adult in good health. CDR3s include the opening cysteine and the closing phenylalanine or tryptophan. A D gene is named only where the DNA matches it firmly. Clone size, where shown, is once, few, many, or a class for clones that have expanded.

J | D | V | size | CDR3 | DNA
TRBJ1-4 | NA | TRBV7-3 | NA | CASSLMLGPVWHLGEKLFF | TGTGCCAGCAGCTTAATGTTGGGGCCGGTGTGGCACCTCGGGGAAAAACTGTTTTTT
TRBJ1-1 | NA | TRBV27 | NA | CASSLGQFHTEAFF | TGTGCCAGCAGTTTAGGGCAGTTCCACACTGAAGCTTTCTTT
TRBJ2-7 | NA | TRBV5-1 | NA | CASSEGFDYEQYF | TGCGCCAGCAGCGAGGGCTTCGATTACGAGCAGTACTTC
TRBJ2-7 | NA | TRBV18 | NA | CASSPPSGWAGGLTYEQYF | TGTGCCAGCTCACCACCTTCCGGTTGGGCAGGGGGACTAACCTACGAGCAGTACTTC
TRBJ2-7 | NA | TRBV5-6 | NA | CASSFGGRSYEQYF | TGTGCCAGCAGCTTTGGTGGCCGCTCCTACGAGCAGTACTTC
TRBJ1-1 | TRBD1 | TRBV5-1 | NA | CASSLYWTGYGSTEAFF | TGCGCCAGCAGCTTGTATTGGACAGGGTATGGGTCAACTGAAGCTTTCTTT
TRBJ1-3 | NA | TRBV30 | few | CAWTSGAGNTIYF | TGTGCCTGGACTTCCGGGGCAGGAAACACCATATATTTT
TRBJ1-5 | NA | TRBV19 | NA | CASSPRGGSFSNQPQHF | TGTGCCAGTAGTCCGCGAGGGGGAAGTTTCAGCAATCAGCCCCAGCATTTT
TRBJ2-2 | NA | TRBV19 | NA | CASITQSDPRPVTGELFF | TGTGCCAGTATAACCCAAAGTGACCCCCGGCCAGTAACCGGGGAGCTGTTTTTT
TRBJ2-5 | TRBD1 | TRBV6-5 | NA | CASSYKPSGGRETQYF | TGTGCCAGCAGTTACAAACCTTCAGGGGGCCGGGAGACCCAGTACTTC
TRBJ2-1 | NA | TRBV24-1 | NA | CATSDLVYEQFF | TGTGCCACCAGTGATTTGGTATATGAGCAGTTCTTC
TRBJ1-3 | NA | TRBV6-1 | NA | CASSEQDRPRHTIYF | TGTGCCAGCAGTGAACAGGACAGACCCCGACACACCATATATTTT
TRBJ1-6 | NA | TRBV5-1 | NA | CASSLGGRGPLSPLHF | TGCGCCAGCAGCTTAGGGGGACGGGGCCCGCTATCACCCCTCCACTTT
TRBJ1-4 | NA | TRBV28 | NA | CASSLSGAGNEKLFF | TGTGCCAGCAGTTTATCGGGGGCGGGAAATGAAAAACTGTTTTTT
TRBJ1-1 | NA | TRBV18 | NA | CASSLRGSPNTEAFF | TGTGCCAGCTCACTCAGAGGGTCCCCTAACACTGAAGCTTTCTTT
TRBJ1-2 | TRBD1 | TRBV5-1 | NA | CASSPGQGAYGYTF | TGCGCCAGCAGCCCGGGACAGGGGGCCTATGGCTACACCTTC
TRBJ1-4 | TRBD1 | TRBV5-1 | NA | CASSLDQGVAKLFF | TGCGCCAGCAGCTTGGACCAGGGGGTGGCAAAACTGTTTTTT
TRBJ2-2 | NA | TRBV19 | NA | CASTPPGVLAGELFF | TGTGCCAGTACCCCCCCCGGGGTACTAGCCGGGGAGCTGTTTTTT
TRBJ1-3 | NA | TRBV3-1/TRBV3-2 | NA | CASSRGGDGNTIYF | TGTGCCAGCAGCCGAGGGGGTGATGGAAACACCATATATTTT
TRBJ1-1 | NA | TRBV7-8 | NA | CASSHRNTEAFF | TGTGCCAGCAGCCACAGGAACACTGAAGCTTTCTTT
TRBJ2-3 | NA | TRBV5-1 | once | CASRGTASTDTQYF | TGCGCCAGCAGGGGCACCGCCAGCACAGATACGCAGTATTTT
TRBJ1-1 | NA | TRBV10-3 | NA | CAIRVGQGNTEAFF | TGTGCCATCAGGGTGGGGCAGGGGAACACTGAAGCTTTCTTT
TRBJ1-5 | TRBD1 | TRBV27 | NA | CASSFQGQGISNQPQHF | TGTGCCAGCAGTTTTCAGGGACAGGGAATTAGCAATCAGCCCCAGCATTTT
TRBJ1-2 | NA | TRBV6-5 | NA | CASSLSPPYGYTF | TGTGCCAGCAGTCTTTCTCCCCCCTATGGCTACACCTTC
TRBJ2-4 | NA | TRBV5-4 | NA | CASSSPRDNKNIQYF | TGTGCCAGCAGCTCTCCGAGGGACAACAAAAACATTCAGTACTTC
TRBJ2-3 | TRBD2 | TRBV6-5 | NA | CASSYRGGRDTQYF | TGTGCCAGCAGTTACCGCGGGGGACGGGATACGCAGTATTTT
TRBJ2-7 | NA | TRBV18 | NA | CASSPLLQGVAEQYF | TGTGCCAGCTCACCACTTCTTCAAGGGGTTGCGGAGCAGTACTTC
TRBJ2-2 | NA | TRBV19 | NA | CASSIGRAGELFF | TGTGCCAGTAGTATAGGGAGGGCCGGGGAGCTGTTTTTT
TRBJ1-2 | TRBD1 | TRBV7-2 | NA | CASSAATAGGFVGYTF | TGTGCCAGCAGCGCCGCGACGGCAGGGGGATTTGTTGGCTACACCTTC
TRBJ1-5 | NA | TRBV7-8 | NA | CASSLEPSNQPQHF | TGTGCCAGCAGCTTAGAACCGAGCAATCAGCCCCAGCATTTT
TRBJ1-1 | NA | TRBV7-2 | NA | CASRWDLGGASTEAFF | TGTGCCAGCAGATGGGATCTGGGGGGCGCATCCACTGAAGCTTTCTTT
TRBJ2-2 | TRBD1 | TRBV4-1 | NA | CASSQGPTGVTGELFF | TGCGCCAGCAGCCAAGGACCGACAGGGGTCACCGGGGAGCTGTTTTTT
TRBJ2-7 | NA | TRBV5-1 | once | CASSLTTRREQYF | TGCGCCAGCAGCTTGACGACTAGGAGAGAGCAGTACTTC
TRBJ1-5 | TRBD1 | TRBV27 | NA | CASRGTGGQPQHF | TGTGCCAGCAGAGGGACAGGGGGACAGCCCCAGCATTTT
TRBJ1-2 | NA | TRBV27 | NA | CASSSIAEFYGYTF | TGTGCCAGCAGTTCAATCGCTGAATTCTATGGCTACACCTTC
TRBJ2-5 | NA | TRBV12-3/TRBV12-4 | NA | CASSLKVETQYF | TGTGCCAGCAGTTTGAAGGTGGAGACCCAGTACTTC
TRBJ2-1 | NA | TRBV19 | NA | CASSFQLIQNEQFF | TGTGCCAGTAGTTTCCAACTGATACAAAATGAGCAGTTCTTC
TRBJ2-1 | TRBD2 | TRBV6-5 | once | CASRGRDYSHNEQFF | TGTGCCAGCCGGGGGAGGGACTATTCCCACAATGAGCAGTTCTTC
TRBJ1-2 | NA | TRBV3-1/TRBV3-2 | NA | CASSQGPPRAYYGYTF | TGTGCCAGCAGCCAAGGTCCTCCCAGGGCTTACTATGGCTACACCTTC
TRBJ1-2 | NA | TRBV6-2/TRBV6-3 | once | CASSYSMAGVSGYTF | TGTGCCAGCAGTTACTCGATGGCAGGGGTGTCTGGCTACACCTTC
TRBJ2-7 | NA | TRBV5-1 | NA | CASSFTGLVEQYF | TGCGCCAGCAGCTTTACAGGGCTGGTCGAGCAGTACTTC
TRBJ1-2 | NA | TRBV6-1 | NA | CASSETRVNLNYGYTF | TGTGCCAGCAGTGAGACGAGAGTTAATCTTAACTATGGCTACACCTTC
TRBJ2-7 | TRBD1 | TRBV19 | NA | CASSSDREPYEQYF | TGTGCCAGTAGTTCGGACAGGGAACCCTACGAGCAGTACTTC
TRBJ2-6 | TRBD1 | TRBV9 | NA | CASSLEGQGLPGANVLTF | TGTGCCAGCAGCCTAGAGGGACAGGGGCTCCCTGGGGCCAACGTCCTGACTTTC
TRBJ1-2 | NA | TRBV19 | NA | CASRQTNYGYTF | TGTGCCAGTAGACAGACCAACTATGGCTACACCTTC
TRBJ1-2 | TRBD1 | TRBV27 | NA | CASSLDRGHASGYTF | TGTGCCAGCAGTCTGGACAGGGGCCATGCCTCTGGCTACACCTTC
TRBJ1-1 | NA | TRBV9 | NA | CASSVNPQVTDYTEAFF | TGTGCCAGCAGCGTCAACCCACAGGTTACCGACTACACTGAAGCTTTCTTT
TRBJ2-5 | NA | TRBV3-1/TRBV3-2 | NA | CASSQTRLRGPETQYF | TGTGCCAGCAGCCAGACCAGGTTGAGGGGACCAGAGACCCAGTACTTC
TRBJ1-3 | NA | TRBV7-9 | once | CASSRQLLSGNTIYF | TGTGCCAGCAGCCGCCAGCTACTCTCTGGAAACACCATATATTTT
TRBJ2-2 | NA | TRBV29-1 | NA | CSVDWNTGELFF | TGCAGCGTTGACTGGAACACCGGGGAGCTGTTTTTT
TRBJ1-1 | NA | TRBV30 | few | CAWSVRPVGEAFF | TGTGCCTGGAGTGTTCGACCCGTCGGCGAAGCTTTCTTT
TRBJ1-4 | NA | TRBV29-1 | NA | CSVGREAEKLFF | TGCAGCGTTGGGCGCGAGGCTGAAAAACTGTTTTTT
TRBJ2-5 | NA | TRBV21-1 | NA | CVKETQYF | TGTGTTAAAGAGACCCAGTACTTC
TRBJ2-7 | NA | TRBV9 | NA | CASSVGSGSSYEQYF | TGTGCCAGCAGCGTAGGGAGCGGTAGCTCCTACGAGCAGTACTTC
TRBJ1-4 | NA | TRBV5-6 | NA | CASRGADEKLFF | TGTGCCAGCAGGGGGGCGGATGAAAAACTGTTTTTT
TRBJ2-1 | NA | TRBV29-1 | NA | CSVEDRREQFF | TGCAGCGTTGAAGACCGCCGAGAGCAGTTCTTC
TRBJ2-4 | TRBD1 | TRBV6-5 | NA | CASSYFWGQGPGVYF | TGTGCCAGCAGTTACTTCTGGGGACAGGGCCCCGGAGTATACTTC
TRBJ2-3 | TRBD2 | TRBV5-5 | NA | CASSLPSGSTDTQYF | TGTGCCAGCAGCCTTCCTAGCGGGAGTACAGATACGCAGTATTTT